Listed here are 20 T cell receptor beta chains from one sample, sequenced in a study of shared clonotypes between healthy human individuals (dated by TCRdb to 2020 to 2021). Libraries were made using the immunoSEQ multiplex PCR assay. The table comes from immuneACCESS by way of TCRdb, which keeps in-frame sequences with V and J called. Part of the clones is missing from these tables; in studies checked, under half for an unresolved V gene and the rest for unknown reasons. For this sample the table gives roughly 2.2 million clones, of which 85% to 95% were detected only once. The ten largest clonotypes hold 0.3% to 0.45% of the sample. Sample: naive CD4+ T cells from PBMCs. This specimen's cell subset or site label, per the study, means: CD45RA+ positively selected. These receptors all come from a man younger than 35 in good health. Some clones in this sample may be carry-over from other donors' samples.

This sequence joins TRBV29-1 and TRBJ2-7; 7 bases match TRBD2. CDR1 and CDR2 (germline): SQVTM, ANQGSEA. The CDR3 consists of 13 residues. The J segment lost 0 bases and the V segment lost 7 bases, leaving 6 bases of the junction unmatched. The CDR3 DNA reads TGCAGCGGAATAGCGGGTCACTCCTACGAGCAGTACTTC. Protein product: CSGIAGHSYEQYF.

A word on this clone: The junction shows a germline mismatch at one end, possibly a read error. The same CDR3 can be traced to other DNA sequences in this sample. The chain uses TRBV7-9 and TRBJ2-7, with 11 bases matching TRBD1. From germline, CDR1 is SEHNR and CDR2 FQNEAQ (reference sequence). The CDR3 runs to 15 residues. This CDR3 reads CASSLAGTGGYEQYF. In nucleotides, the CDR3 is TGTGCCAGCAGCCTAGCCGGGACAGGGGGCTACGAGCAGTACTTC.

This chain links TRBV10-3 with TRBJ2-1; 8 positions agree with TRBD2. Unmatched junction bases numbered 10, after V lost 11 bases and J lost 4 bases. Germline V CDR1 and CDR2: ENHRY, SYGVKD. There are 14 residues in the CDR3. The DNA of the CDR3 is TGTGCCTCCACGAGCGGGGGACTATACAATGAGCAGTTCTTC. Residues: CASTSGGLYNEQFF.

About this clone itself: The identical CDR3 is also encoded by other nucleotide sequences in the sample. The chain has TRBV18 and TRBJ2-2, with a weak D call TRBD1 (5 bases). V was clipped by 2 bases and J by 0 bases, with 10 bases between them. Germline assignment: CDR1 KGHSH and CDR2 LQKENI. The CDR3 has 16 amino acids. As DNA, the CDR3 is TGTGCCAGCTCACCAAGGTCAGGGACGAACACCGGGGAGCTGTTTTTT. Encoded protein: CASSPRSGTNTGELFF. Based on the CDR3 plus reference TRBV18 and TRBJ2-2, the full variable domain is NAGVMQNPRHLVRRRGQEARLRCSPMKGHSHVYWYRQLPEEGLKFMVYLQKENIIDESGMPKERFSAEFPKEGPSILRIQQVVRGDSAAYFCASSPRSGTNTGELFFGEGSRLTVL.

The V and J genes are TRBV28 and TRBJ2-3; 9 bases map to TRBD1. CDR3 length: 14 amino acids. The junction had 7 bases not matched to a gene; V was cut back by 6 bases and J by 6 bases. CDR1 MDHEN and CDR2 SYDVKM come from the germline V gene. This chain's CDR3 is CASRLDRGGDTQYF. In DNA, the CDR3 is TGTGCCAGCAGACTGGACAGGGGCGGGGATACGCAGTATTTT.

CDR3 nucleotides: TGCGCCAGCAGCCCATTCACTGACAGCAATCAGCCCCAGCATTTT. Encoded protein: CASSPFTDSNQPQHF. This rearrangement joins TRBV4-1 to TRBJ1-5; D is unclear. Trimming took 4 bases from V and 1 from J, leaving 11 bases between them. The CDR3 length is 15 residues. Germline-derived CDR1 and CDR2 are MGHRA and YSYEKL.

This clone was counted between two and nine times. The chain uses TRBV28 and TRBJ1-1; the match to TRBD1 covers 9 bases. The CDR3 is 15 residues long. The germline CDR1 and CDR2 sequences are MDHEN and SYDVKM. After removal of 6 bases from V and 4 bases from J, the junction contained 9 bases not matched to a gene. The CDR3 coding sequence is TGTGCCAGCAGACGACCGGGACAGGGAGTCACTGAAGCTTTCTTT. It codes for CASRRPGQGVTEAFF.

In its sample, this clone was seen a few times. The chain employs TRBV5-6 and TRBJ1-1; D unclear. The V gene lost 0 bases and the J gene lost 10 bases, with 7 bases spanning the gap. Germline-derived CDR1 and CDR2 are SGHDT and YYEEEE. The CDR3 consists of 11 residues. The CDR3 here is CASSLESVAFF. Here the CDR3 DNA reads TGTGCCAGCAGCTTGGAGTCGGTAGCTTTCTTT.

The chain links TRBV2 to TRBJ1-4, with D perhaps TRBD1 (5 bases). The length of the CDR3 is 14 residues. Germline assignment: CDR1 SNHLY and CDR2 FYNNEI. V was cut by 8 bases and J by 13 bases, with 23 bases left in between. The CDR3 loop is CASSAETAPLGLFF. For the CDR3, the DNA is TGTGCCAGCTCTGCTGAGACAGCTCCTCTGGGACTGTTTTTT.

A remark on this clone: Other DNA sequences in this sample translate to the same CDR3. The chain uses TRBV28 and TRBJ2-7; D is ambiguous. Germline V CDR1 and CDR2: MDHEN, SYDVKM. CDR3 length equals 14 residues. V shed 1 base and J shed 2 bases, with 9 bases lying between them. CDR3 loop: CASSLYGTAYEQYF. CDR3 sequence (DNA): TGTGCCAGCAGTTTATATGGCACAGCCTACGAGCAGTACTTC.

The chain has TRBV5-5 and TRBJ2-3; 9 bases agree with TRBD1. Germline V lookup: CDR1 SGHKS, CDR2 YYEKEE (reference sequence). The CDR3 has 16 residues. The junction had 11 bases not matched to a gene; V was cut back by 3 bases and J by 6 bases. CDR3 sequence (DNA): TGTGCCAGCAGCTACCCCCCGGGACAGGGAATCGATACGCAGTATTTT. Translation: CASSYPPGQGIDTQYF.

This clone was seen more than once but under ten times. V is TRBV6-5 and J is TRBJ1-1, with a weak D call TRBD1 (5 bases). CDR3 length: 11 amino acids. Germline assignment: CDR1 MNHEY and CDR2 SVGAGI. V was pared by 2 bases and J by 11 bases, with 9 bases between. CDR3 bases: TGTGCCAGCAGTTACGGGACCAAGGCTTTCTTT. This sequence encodes CASSYGTKAFF.

The chain couples TRBV5-4 to TRBJ2-3; maybe TRBD1 (6 bases). V dropped 4 bases and J dropped 2 bases, with 17 bases sitting between them. Germline V gene data show CDR1 as SGHNT and CDR2 as YYREEE (reference sequence). The CDR3 covers 16 residues. The CDR3: CASSTVARGHTDTQYF. CDR3 DNA: TGTGCCAGCAGCACCGTAGCGAGGGGACACACAGATACGCAGTATTTT.

The rearrangement uses TRBV5-1 and TRBJ2-7; 9 nucleotides line up with TRBD2. CDR1 is SGHRS and CDR2 is YFSETQ in the germline V gene. The CDR3 length is 14 residues. J gave up 2 bases and V 6 bases, and 6 bases lay outside the gene matches. CDR3 amino acids: CASTSGRLPYEQYF. The CDR3, as DNA: TGCGCCAGCACGAGCGGGAGGTTGCCCTACGAGCAGTACTTC. Complete variable domain (other parts from reference TRBV5-1 and TRBJ2-7): KAGVTQTPRYLIKTRGQQVTLSCSPISGHRSVSWYQQTPGQGLQFLFEYFSETQRNKGNFPGRFSGRQFSNSRSEMNVSTLELGDSALYLCASTSGRLPYEQYFGPGTRLTVT.

The V and J genes are TRBV30 and TRBJ2-1; 9 bases agree with TRBD2. The CDR3 sequence is 15 residues long. Germline-derived CDR1 and CDR2 are GTSNPN and SVGIG (reference sequence). V lost 6 bases, J lost 2 bases, and 8 bases stayed unmatched. For the CDR3, the DNA is TGTGCCTGCCGCGGGGCGGGAGGGCCCTACAATGAGCAGTTCTTC. Translating it yields CACRGAGGPYNEQFF. Using reference TRBV30 and TRBJ2-1 for the parts outside the CDR3, the full variable domain is SQTIHQWPATLVQPVGSPLSLECTVEGTSNPNLYWYRQAAGRGLQLLFYSVGIGQISSEVPQNLSASRPQDRQFILSSKKLLLSDSGFYLCACRGAGGPYNEQFFGPGTRLTVL.

The V and J genes are TRBV5-1 and TRBJ1-4, with 8 bases matching TRBD1. Germline CDR1 and CDR2: SGHRS and YFSETQ. V dropped 5 bases and J dropped 4; count of bases not matched to a gene: 4. The CDR3 length is 14 residues. The CDR3 DNA follows: TGCGCCAGCAGGTTCACAGGGGGTAATGAAAAACTGTTTTTT. Translating gives CASRFTGGNEKLFF.

CDR3 in DNA: TGTGCCCCACGGCGGGAGGTTCCAGATACGCAGTATTTT. Amino acid sequence: CAPRREVPDTQYF. The rearrangement uses TRBV28 and TRBJ2-3, with 8 bases aligning to TRBD2. Unmatched junction bases numbered 8, after V lost 11 bases and J lost 4 bases. The germline V gene has CDR1 MDHEN and CDR2 SYDVKM. The CDR3 is 13 residues long.

V and J are TRBV7-8 and TRBJ2-3, with D uncertain. CDR1 and CDR2 (germline): SGHVS, FQNEAQ. This CDR3 region has 14 residues. V was shortened by 2 bases and J by 2 bases, with 8 bases between the two germline ends. The CDR3 here is CASSLSLVTDTQYF. The CDR3 DNA reads as TGTGCCAGCAGCTTAAGTCTTGTCACAGATACGCAGTATTTT.

The CDR3 DNA reads TGTGCCAGCTCTCCTGGCGGGAGTATCTACGAGCAGTACTTC. It specifies CASSPGGSIYEQYF. The V call is TRBV28, the J call TRBJ2-7, with 7 bases aligning to TRBD2. Losses at the gene ends were 8 bases for V and 3 bases for J; bases not matched to a gene: 10. Germline V gives CDR1 MDHEN, CDR2 SYDVKM. This CDR3 spans 14 amino acids.

Comments on this clone: Other DNA sequences in this specimen translate into the identical CDR3. CDR3 loop: CASSLGGSGNTIYF. The DNA of the CDR3 is TGTGCCAGCAGCTTAGGGGGCTCTGGAAACACCATATATTTT. This chain links TRBV7-3 with TRBJ1-3, with D perhaps TRBD1 (5 bases). V lost 2 bases and J 0 bases, leaving 5 bases between the germline ends. Germline loops: CDR1 SGHTA, CDR2 FQGTGA. This CDR3 has 14 amino acids.